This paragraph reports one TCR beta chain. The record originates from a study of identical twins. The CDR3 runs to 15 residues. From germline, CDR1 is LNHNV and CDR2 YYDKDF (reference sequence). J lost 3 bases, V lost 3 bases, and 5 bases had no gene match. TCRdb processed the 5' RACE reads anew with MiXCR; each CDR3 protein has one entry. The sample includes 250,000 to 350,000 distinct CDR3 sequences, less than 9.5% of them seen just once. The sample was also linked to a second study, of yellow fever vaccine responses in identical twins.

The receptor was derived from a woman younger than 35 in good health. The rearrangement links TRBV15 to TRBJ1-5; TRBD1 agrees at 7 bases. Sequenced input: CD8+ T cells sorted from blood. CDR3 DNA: TGTGCCACCAGCAGGGCCGACAGGGTCAATCAGCCCCAGCATTTT. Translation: CATSRADRVNQPQHF.